This TCR beta chain was identified in a study of shared clonotypes between healthy human individuals. The study's findings and limits: The naive CD4 repertoires of a handful of donors were compared, and around 4.7% of clonotypes were shared.

Under the authors' procedure: For the immunoSEQ data, sequences were junction-only without quality scores, so filtering differed. Generated by immunoSEQ multiplex PCR, the TCRdb table keeps only in-frame clones and is missing some. That table supplies the V and J calls and clone size; D and trimming were determined from the DNA. The sample lists over a million clones; around four fifths were seen once. Germline V gene sequence: CDR1 SGHRS, CDR2 YFSETQ. The CDR3 runs 12 residues. V lost 0 bases, J lost 7 bases, and 5 bases lay in between. Notes on this clone: Its antigen is not identified. Other DNA variants within this sample encode the same CDR3.

The sequenced material came from memory CD4+ T cells sorted from blood. Subset specified: CD45RA-negative fraction. The V call is TRBV5-1, the J call TRBJ2-1, with no clear D. This TCR came from a man aged 18-30 years in good health. Here the CDR3 reads CASSLALNEQFF. The CDR3 DNA is TGCGCCAGCAGCTTGGCCCTGAATGAGCAGTTCTTC.